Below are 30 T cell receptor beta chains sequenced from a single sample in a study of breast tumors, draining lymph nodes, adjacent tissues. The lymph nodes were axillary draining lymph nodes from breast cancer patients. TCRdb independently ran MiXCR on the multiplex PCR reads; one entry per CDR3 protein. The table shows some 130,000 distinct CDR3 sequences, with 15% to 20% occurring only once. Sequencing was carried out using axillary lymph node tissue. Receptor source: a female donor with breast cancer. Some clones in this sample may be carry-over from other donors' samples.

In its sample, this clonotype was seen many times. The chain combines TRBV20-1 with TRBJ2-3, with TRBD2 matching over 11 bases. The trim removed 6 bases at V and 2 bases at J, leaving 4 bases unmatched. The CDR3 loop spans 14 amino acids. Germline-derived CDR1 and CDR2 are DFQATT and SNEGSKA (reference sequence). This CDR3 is CSARTSGYTDTQYF. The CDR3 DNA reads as TGCAGTGCCAGGACTAGCGGGTACACAGATACGCAGTATTTT.

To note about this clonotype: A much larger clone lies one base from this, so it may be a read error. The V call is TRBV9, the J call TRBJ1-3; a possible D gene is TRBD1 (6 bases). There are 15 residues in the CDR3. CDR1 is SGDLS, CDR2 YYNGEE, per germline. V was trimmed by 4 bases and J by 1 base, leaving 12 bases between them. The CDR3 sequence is CASSLGDTSGNTIYF. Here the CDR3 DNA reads TGTGCCAGCAGCCTAGGGGACACATCTGGAAACACCATATATTTT.

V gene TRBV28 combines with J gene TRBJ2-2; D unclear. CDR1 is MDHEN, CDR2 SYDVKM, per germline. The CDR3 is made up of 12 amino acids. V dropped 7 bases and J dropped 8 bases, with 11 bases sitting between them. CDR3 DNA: TGTGCCAGCAAAACCCCCGGAGGGGAGCTGTTTTTT. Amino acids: CASKTPGGELFF.

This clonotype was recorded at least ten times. The CDR3 protein is CASLPDAGYGYTF. The CDR3 DNA reads as TGTGCCAGCTTACCCGACGCAGGGTATGGCTACACCTTC. The rearrangement uses TRBV19 and TRBJ1-2; possible D gene TRBD1, 5 bases. Trimming cost V 9 bases and J 5 bases, with 16 bases left between them. CDR1 LNHDA and CDR2 SQIVND come from the germline V gene (reference sequence). The CDR3 spans 13 residues.

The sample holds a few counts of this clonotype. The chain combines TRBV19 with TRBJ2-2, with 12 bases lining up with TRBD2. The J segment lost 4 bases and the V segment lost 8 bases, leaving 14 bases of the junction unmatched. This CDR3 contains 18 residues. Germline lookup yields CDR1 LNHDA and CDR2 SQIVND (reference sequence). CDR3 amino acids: CASSPRASGRVPTGELFF. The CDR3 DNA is TGTGCCAGTTCCCCGCGGGCTAGCGGGAGGGTCCCCACCGGGGAGCTGTTTTTT.

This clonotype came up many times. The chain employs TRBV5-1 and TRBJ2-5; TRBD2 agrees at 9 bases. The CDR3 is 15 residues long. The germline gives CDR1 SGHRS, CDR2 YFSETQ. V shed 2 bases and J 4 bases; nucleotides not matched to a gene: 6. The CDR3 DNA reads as TGCGCCAGCAGCTTACAGGCACTAGCGGGAGAGACCCAGTACTTC. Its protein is CASSLQALAGETQYF.

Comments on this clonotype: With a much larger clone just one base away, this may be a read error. As DNA, the CDR3 is TGTGCCAGCTCGGGTGGTCTGCTGGAGAGCCAGTACTTC. Translating it yields CASSGGLLESQYF. The gene calls are TRBV7-2 and TRBJ2-5; D unresolved. Germline V lookup: CDR1 SGHTA, CDR2 FQGNSA. CDR3 size: 13 residues.

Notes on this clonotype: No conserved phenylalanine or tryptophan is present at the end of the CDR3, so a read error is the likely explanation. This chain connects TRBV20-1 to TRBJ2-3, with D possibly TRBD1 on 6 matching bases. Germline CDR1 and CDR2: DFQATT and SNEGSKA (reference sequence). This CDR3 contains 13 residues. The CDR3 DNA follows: TGCAGCGCTAGGTGGGGGCCGGGCGATACGCAGTATCTT. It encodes CSARWGPGDTQYL.

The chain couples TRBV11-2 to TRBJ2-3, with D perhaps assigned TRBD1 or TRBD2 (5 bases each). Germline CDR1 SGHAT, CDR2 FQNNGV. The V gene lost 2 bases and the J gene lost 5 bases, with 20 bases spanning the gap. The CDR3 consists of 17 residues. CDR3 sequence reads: CASSLRVVRDGGDTQYF. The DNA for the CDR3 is TGTGCCAGCAGCTTAAGGGTGGTCCGGGATGGGGGAGATACGCAGTATTTT.

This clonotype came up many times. The CDR3 DNA reads as TGCGCCAGCAGCTTGGGGCAGACTGCCGGAAAACTGTTTTTT. Translating gives CASSLGQTAGKLFF. This chain uses TRBV5-1 with TRBJ1-4, with unresolved D. The CDR3 is 14 amino acids. V lost 0 bases and J 10 bases, leaving 13 bases between the germline ends. Germline CDR1 is SGHRS and CDR2 is YFSETQ.

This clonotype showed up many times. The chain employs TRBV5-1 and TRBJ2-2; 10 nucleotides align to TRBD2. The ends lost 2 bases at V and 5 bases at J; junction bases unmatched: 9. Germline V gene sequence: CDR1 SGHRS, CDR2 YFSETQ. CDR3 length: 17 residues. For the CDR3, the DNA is TGCGCCAGCAGCTTAAGATCAGTACTAGCGGGAACCGGGGAGCTGTTTTTT. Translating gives CASSLRSVLAGTGELFF.

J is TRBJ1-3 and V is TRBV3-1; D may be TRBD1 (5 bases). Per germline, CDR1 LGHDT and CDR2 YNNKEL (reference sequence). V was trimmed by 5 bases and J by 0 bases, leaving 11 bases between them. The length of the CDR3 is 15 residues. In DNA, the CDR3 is TGTGCCAGCAGCACTCATGGACACTCTGGAAACACCATATATTTT. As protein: CASSTHGHSGNTIYF.

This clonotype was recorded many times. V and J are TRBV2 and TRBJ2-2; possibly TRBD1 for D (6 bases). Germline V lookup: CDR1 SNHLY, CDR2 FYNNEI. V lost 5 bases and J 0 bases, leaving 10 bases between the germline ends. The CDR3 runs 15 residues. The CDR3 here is CASSHDRTNTGELFF. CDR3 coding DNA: TGTGCCAGCAGTCACGACAGGACGAACACCGGGGAGCTGTTTTTT.

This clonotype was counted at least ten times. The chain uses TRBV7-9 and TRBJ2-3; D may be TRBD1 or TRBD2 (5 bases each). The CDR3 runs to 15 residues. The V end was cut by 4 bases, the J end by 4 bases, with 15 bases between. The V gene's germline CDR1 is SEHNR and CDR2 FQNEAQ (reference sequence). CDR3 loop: CASSSGDLTPDTQYF. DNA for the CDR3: TGTGCCAGCAGCTCTGGGGACCTCACGCCAGATACGCAGTATTTT.

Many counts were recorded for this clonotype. CDR3 in amino acids: CASSLALGRLDEQFF. DNA for the CDR3: TGTGCCAGCAGCTTGGCTCTGGGGAGATTGGATGAGCAGTTCTTC. The chain uses TRBV5-8 and TRBJ2-1; possible D gene TRBD2, 5 bases. The CDR3 is 15 residues long. V shed 0 bases and J shed 8 bases, with 15 bases lying between them. CDR1 SGHTS and CDR2 YDEGEE come from the germline V gene.

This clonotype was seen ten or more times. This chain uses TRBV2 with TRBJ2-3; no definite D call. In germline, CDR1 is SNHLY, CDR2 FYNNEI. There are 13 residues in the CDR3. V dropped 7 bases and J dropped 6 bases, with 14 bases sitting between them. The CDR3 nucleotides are TGTGCCAGCAATCGGTCTCCCCGGGATACGCAGTATTTT. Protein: CASNRSPRDTQYF. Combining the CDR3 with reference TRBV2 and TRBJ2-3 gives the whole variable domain EPEVTQTPSHQVTQMGQEVILRCVPISNHLYFYWYRQILGQKVEFLVSFYNNEISEKSEIFDDQFSVERPDGSNFTLKIRSTKLEDSAMYFCASNRSPRDTQYFGPGTRLTVL.

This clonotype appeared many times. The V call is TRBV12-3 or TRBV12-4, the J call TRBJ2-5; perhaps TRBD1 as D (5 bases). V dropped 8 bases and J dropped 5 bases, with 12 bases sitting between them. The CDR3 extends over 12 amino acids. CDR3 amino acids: CASGAGSETQYF. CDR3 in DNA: TGTGCCAGCGGGGCAGGCTCTGAGACCCAGTACTTC.

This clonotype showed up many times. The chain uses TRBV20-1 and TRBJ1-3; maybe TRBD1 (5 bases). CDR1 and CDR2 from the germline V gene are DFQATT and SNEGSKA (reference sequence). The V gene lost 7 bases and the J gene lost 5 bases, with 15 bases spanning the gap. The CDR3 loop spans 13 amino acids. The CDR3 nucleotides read TGCAGTGTAAAGGACAATCGTCGAAACACCATATATTTT. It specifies CSVKDNRRNTIYF.

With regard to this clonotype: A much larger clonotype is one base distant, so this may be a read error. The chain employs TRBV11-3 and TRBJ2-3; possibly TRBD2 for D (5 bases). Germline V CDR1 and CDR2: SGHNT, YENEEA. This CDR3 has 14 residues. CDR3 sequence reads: CASSLDSGTDMQYF. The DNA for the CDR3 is TGTGCCAGCAGCTTAGACAGCGGCACAGATATGCAGTATTTT. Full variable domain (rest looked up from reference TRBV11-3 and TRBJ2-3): EAGVVQSPRYKIIEKKQPVAFWCNPISGHNTLYWYLQNLGQGPELLIRYENEEAVDDSQLPKDRFSAERLKGVDSTLKIQPAELGDSAVYLCASSLDSGTDMQYFGPGTRLTVL.

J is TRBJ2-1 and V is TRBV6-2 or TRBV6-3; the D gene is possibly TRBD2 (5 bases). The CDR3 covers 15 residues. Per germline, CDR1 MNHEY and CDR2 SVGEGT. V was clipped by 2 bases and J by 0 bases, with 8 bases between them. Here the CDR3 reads CASSYAGPSYNEQFF. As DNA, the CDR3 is TGTGCCAGCAGTTACGCGGGTCCCTCCTACAATGAGCAGTTCTTC.

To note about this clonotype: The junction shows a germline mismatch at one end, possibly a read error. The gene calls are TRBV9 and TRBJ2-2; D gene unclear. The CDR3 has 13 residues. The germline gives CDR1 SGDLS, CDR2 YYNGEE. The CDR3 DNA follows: TGTGCCGGCAGCGTAGAAGGGACCGGGGAGCTGTTTTTT. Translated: CAGSVEGTGELFF.

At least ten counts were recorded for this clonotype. CDR3 sequence reads: CASAPGTIAEQYF. The CDR3 region has the DNA TGTGCCAGCGCCCCCGGGACTATTGCCGAGCAGTACTTC. The chain recombines TRBV5-4 with TRBJ2-7, with 7 bases matching TRBD2. The length of the CDR3 is 13 residues. The germline V gene encodes CDR1 SGHNT and CDR2 YYREEE (reference sequence). V was pared by 7 bases and J by 6 bases, with 10 bases of the junction left unmatched.

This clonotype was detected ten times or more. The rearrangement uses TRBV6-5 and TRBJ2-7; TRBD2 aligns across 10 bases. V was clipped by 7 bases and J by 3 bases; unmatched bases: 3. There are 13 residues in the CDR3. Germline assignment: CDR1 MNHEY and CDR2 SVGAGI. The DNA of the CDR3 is TGTGCCAGCACCGGACTAGCGGACTACGAGCAGTACTTC. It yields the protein CASTGLADYEQYF.

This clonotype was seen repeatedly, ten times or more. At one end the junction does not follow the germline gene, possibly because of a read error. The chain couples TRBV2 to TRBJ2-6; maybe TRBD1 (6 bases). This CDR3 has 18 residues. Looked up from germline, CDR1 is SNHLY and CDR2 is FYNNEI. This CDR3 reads CASSLSGGGAAGANALTF. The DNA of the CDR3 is TGTGCCAGCAGCCTTAGTGGTGGGGGCGCGGCTGGGGCCAACGCCCTGACTTTC.

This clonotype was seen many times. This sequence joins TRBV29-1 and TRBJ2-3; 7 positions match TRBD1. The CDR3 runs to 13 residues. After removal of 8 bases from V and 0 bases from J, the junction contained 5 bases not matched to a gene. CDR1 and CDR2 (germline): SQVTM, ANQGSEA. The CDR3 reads CSCRDSSTDTQYF. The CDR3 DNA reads TGCAGCTGCCGGGACAGTAGCACAGATACGCAGTATTTT.

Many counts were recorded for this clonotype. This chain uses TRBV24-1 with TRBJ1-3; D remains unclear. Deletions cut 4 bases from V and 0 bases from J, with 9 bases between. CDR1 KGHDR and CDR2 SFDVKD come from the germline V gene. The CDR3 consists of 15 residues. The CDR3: CATSEGSSSGNTIYF. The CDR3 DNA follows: TGTGCCACCAGTGAGGGGAGTAGCTCTGGAAACACCATATATTTT.

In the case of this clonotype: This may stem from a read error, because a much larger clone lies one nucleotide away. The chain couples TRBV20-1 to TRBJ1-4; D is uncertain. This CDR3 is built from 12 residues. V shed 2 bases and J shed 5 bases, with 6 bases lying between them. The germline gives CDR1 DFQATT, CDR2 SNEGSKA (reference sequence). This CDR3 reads CSARIGNEKLFF. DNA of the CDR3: TGCAGTGCTAGAATCGGCAATGAAAAACTGTTTTTT.

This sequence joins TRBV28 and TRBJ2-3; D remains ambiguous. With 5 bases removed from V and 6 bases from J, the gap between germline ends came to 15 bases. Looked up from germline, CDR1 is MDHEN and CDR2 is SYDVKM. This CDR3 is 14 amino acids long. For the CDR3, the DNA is TGTGCCAGCAGTGTCGGATACTCACGCGATACGCAGTATTTT. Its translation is CASSVGYSRDTQYF.

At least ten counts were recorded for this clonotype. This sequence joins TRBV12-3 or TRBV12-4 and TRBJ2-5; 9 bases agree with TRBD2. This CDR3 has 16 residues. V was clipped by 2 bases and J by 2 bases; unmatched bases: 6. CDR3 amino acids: CASSLFFLAGQETQYF. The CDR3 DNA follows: TGTGCCAGCAGTTTATTTTTCCTAGCGGGACAAGAGACCCAGTACTTC.

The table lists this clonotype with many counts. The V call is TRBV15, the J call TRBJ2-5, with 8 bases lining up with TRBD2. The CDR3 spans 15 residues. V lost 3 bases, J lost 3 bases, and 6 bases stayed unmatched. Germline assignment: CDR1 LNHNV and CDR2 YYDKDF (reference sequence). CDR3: CATSSRLAPEETQYF. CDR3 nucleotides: TGTGCCACCAGCAGCAGACTAGCGCCCGAAGAGACCCAGTACTTC. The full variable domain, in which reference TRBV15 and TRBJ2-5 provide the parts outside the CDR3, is DAMVIQNPRYQVTQFGKPVTLSCSQTLNHNVMYWYQQKSSQAPKLLFHYYDKDFNNEADTPDNFQSRRPNTSFCFLDIRSPGLGDTAMYLCATSSRLAPEETQYFGPGTRLLVL.